The rows below give T cell receptor beta chains drawn from one sample of a study of Ad26.COV2.S vaccination and SARS-CoV-2 variants. Some clones are missing from TCRdb's copy, which holds only in-frame ones; the method was immunoSEQ multiplex PCR. The data contain roughly 100,000 clones, around 80% of them singletons. The sample consisted of peripheral blood, taken after recovery from COVID-19. The receptors shown here come from a human donor who had recovered from COVID-19. Both conserved end residues are part of each CDR3. D genes are given only for firm matches. Expanded clones get a size class; other rows say once, few or many, or leave the size out.

TRBV9,TRBJ1-5,.,few,CASSVDWQQPQHF,TGTGCCAGCAGCGTAGACTGGCAACAGCCCCAGCATTTT
TRBV5-1,TRBJ1-6,TRBD1,few,CASSLWGQENSPLHF,TGCGCCAGCAGCTTATGGGGACAGGAGAATTCACCCCTCCACTTT
TRBV4-1,TRBJ1-3,.,.,CASSHTGYSGNTIYF,TGCGCCAGCAGCCATACAGGGTACTCTGGAAACACCATATATTTT
TRBV5-1,TRBJ2-1,.,.,CASSLDTYNEQFF,TGCGCCAGCAGCTTGGACACCTACAATGAGCAGTTCTTC
TRBV21-1,TRBJ2-7,.,.,CASSKETGVENEQYF,TGTGCCAGCAGCAAAGAGACAGGGGTGGAAAACGAGCAGTACTTC
TRBV10-3,TRBJ2-3,.,.,CAISELGGLSTDTQYF,TGTGCCATCAGTGAGTTGGGCGGACTCAGCACAGATACGCAGTATTTT
TRBV18,TRBJ2-7,TRBD1,.,CASSPLLTGAYEQYF,TGTGCCAGCTCACCACTCCTGACAGGGGCCTACGAGCAGTACTTC
TRBV29-1,TRBJ2-5,TRBD1,.,CSVGTTGMETQYF,TGCAGCGTTGGAACGACAGGGATGGAGACCCAGTACTTC
TRBV9,TRBJ2-5,.,.,CASSEGQLGVVQETQYF,TGTGCCAGCAGCGAGGGACAACTAGGAGTAGTCCAAGAGACCCAGTACTTC
TRBV6-5,TRBJ2-7,TRBD2,.,CASSIHLAGGYEQYF,TGTGCCAGCAGTATACACCTAGCGGGGGGATACGAGCAGTACTTC
TRBV4-2,TRBJ2-3,TRBD1,.,CASSQGETGLGDTQYF,TGTGCCAGCAGCCAAGGTGAGACAGGGTTGGGAGATACGCAGTATTTT
TRBV11-2,TRBJ2-7,.,.,CASSLDSGHSYEQYF,TGTGCCAGCAGCCTAGACTCGGGACACTCCTACGAGCAGTACTTC
TRBV6-5,TRBJ2-7,.,.,CASSSTDYTYEQYF,TGTGCCAGCAGTTCCACGGACTATACCTACGAGCAGTACTTC
TRBV6-5,TRBJ1-6,TRBD1,.,CASRRQGQGNSPLHF,TGTGCCAGCAGGCGACAAGGACAGGGAAATTCACCCCTCCACTTT
TRBV5-4,TRBJ1-6,.,.,CASSSQQGNSPLHF,TGTGCCAGCAGCTCTCAGCAGGGGAATTCACCCCTCCACTTT
TRBV7-9,TRBJ1-4,.,.,CASSFPDGGKLFF,TGTGCCAGCAGCTTCCCGGATGGCGGAAAACTGTTTTTT
TRBV19,TRBJ1-2,.,.,CASSGTGSYGYTF,TGTGCCAGTAGTGGTACAGGGAGCTATGGCTACACCTTC
TRBV10-1,TRBJ1-1,.,.,CASSNGRGTEAFF,TGCGCCAGCAGCAACGGCCGGGGCACTGAAGCTTTCTTT
TRBV5-6,TRBJ1-2,.,.,CASSPGRGGRYGYTF,TGTGCCAGCAGCCCCGGGCGGGGAGGACGCTATGGCTACACCTTC
TRBV6-5,TRBJ2-3,.,.,CASSYSTTAPSHTQYF,TGTGCCAGCAGTTACTCGACAACGGCTCCCTCCCATACGCAGTATTTT
TRBV27,TRBJ1-5,TRBD1,few,CASSSRTGNNQPQHF,TGTGCCAGCAGTTCCCGGACAGGGAATAATCAGCCCCAGCATTTT
TRBV5-5,TRBJ2-7,.,.,CASSLKWLDTTYEQYF,TGTGCCAGCAGCTTAAAGTGGCTGGACACGACCTACGAGCAGTACTTC
TRBV7-2,TRBJ2-5,TRBD1,few,CASSTGTVAETQYF,TGTGCCAGCAGCACCGGGACAGTAGCGGAGACCCAGTACTTC
TRBV9,TRBJ2-7,.,.,CASSDAGNSNEQYF,TGTGCCAGCAGCGATGCAGGGAACAGCAACGAGCAGTACTTC
TRBV28,TRBJ1-2,TRBD1,.,CASSHRPGQGLKYGYTF,TGTGCCAGCAGTCACCGTCCCGGACAGGGATTAAAGTATGGCTACACCTTC
TRBV3-1/TRBV3-2,TRBJ1-1,.,.,CASENPNTEAFF,TGTGCCAGCGAGAATCCGAACACTGAAGCTTTCTTT
TRBV6-6,TRBJ1-3,.,once,CASSSPSGNTIYF,TGTGCCAGCAGTAGCCCATCTGGAAACACCATATATTTT
TRBV10-3,TRBJ2-5,.,.,CAISEDGQETQYF,TGTGCCATCAGTGAGGACGGCCAAGAGACCCAGTACTTC
TRBV29-1,TRBJ2-5,.,.,CSVEDGTVQGTQYF,TGCAGCGTTGAAGATGGTACGGTCCAGGGGACCCAGTACTTC
TRBV6-4,TRBJ1-2,.,.,CASSPELYYGYTF,TGTGCCAGCAGTCCAGAACTGTACTATGGCTACACCTTC
TRBV6-6,TRBJ2-5,TRBD1,.,CATTGEETQYF,TGTGCCACTACAGGGGAAGAGACCCAGTACTTC
TRBV5-4,TRBJ2-3,TRBD1,.,CASSLVRGSYTDTQYF,TGTGCCAGCAGCTTGGTCAGGGGGAGCTACACAGATACGCAGTATTTT
TRBV5-1,TRBJ1-2,.,.,CASSRTQNYGYTF,TGCGCCAGCAGCAGGACCCAGAACTATGGCTACACCTTC
TRBV4-3,TRBJ1-3,TRBD1,.,CASSQEGQGYSGNTIYF,TGCGCCAGCAGCCAAGAGGGACAGGGGTACTCTGGAAACACCATATATTTT
TRBV5-1,TRBJ1-1,.,.,CASRSRMNTEAFF,TGCGCCAGCAGATCCAGGATGAACACTGAAGCTTTCTTT
TRBV24-1,TRBJ2-1,TRBD2,.,CATSDRGLAVHNEQFF,TGTGCCACCAGTGACCGGGGACTAGCGGTACACAATGAGCAGTTCTTC
TRBV10-1,TRBJ2-5,.,.,CASSENTIMGTQYF,TGCGCCAGCAGTGAGAATACCATCATGGGGACCCAGTACTTC
TRBV6-5,TRBJ1-5,.,.,CASSFGQPNQPQHF,TGTGCCAGCAGTTTCGGACAGCCCAATCAGCCCCAGCATTTT
TRBV5-5,TRBJ1-1,TRBD1,.,CASSLGTGRGLFTEAFF,TGTGCCAGCAGCTTGGGGACAGGGCGCGGGCTGTTCACTGAAGCTTTCTTT
TRBV5-4,TRBJ2-5,TRBD1,.,CASSFDRGETQYF,TGTGCCAGCAGCTTCGACAGGGGCGAGACCCAGTACTTC
TRBV10-1,TRBJ2-2,TRBD1,.,CASSDPGQGNTGELFF,TGCGCCAGCAGTGACCCCGGACAGGGCAACACCGGGGAGCTGTTTTTT
TRBV6-5,TRBJ2-2,.,.,CASSPSWNTGELFF,TGTGCCAGCAGTCCCAGCTGGAACACCGGGGAGCTGTTTTTT
TRBV7-9,TRBJ1-1,.,.,CASSTYSSNTEAFF,TGTGCCAGCAGCACCTACAGCTCGAACACTGAAGCTTTCTTT
TRBV27,TRBJ2-1,TRBD1,few,CASSLSDRQGGQFF,TGTGCCAGCAGTTTATCGGACCGACAGGGCGGTCAGTTCTTC
TRBV5-4,TRBJ2-1,TRBD2,.,CASSLGGGDYREQFF,TGTGCCAGCAGCTTGGGCGGGGGGGATTATCGAGAGCAGTTCTTC
TRBV4-1,TRBJ2-5,.,.,CASSQDFRGEGETQYF,TGCGCCAGCAGCCAAGATTTTCGAGGGGAAGGGGAGACCCAGTACTTC
TRBV5-1,TRBJ1-2,.,.,CASSLEGGAFNYGYTF,TGCGCCAGCAGCTTGGAGGGGGGCGCCTTTAACTATGGCTACACCTTC
TRBV7-9,TRBJ1-2,TRBD1,.,CASQWDRGNYGYTF,TGTGCCAGCCAGTGGGACAGGGGTAACTATGGCTACACCTTC
TRBV19,TRBJ1-5,.,.,CASSIKGLNQPQHF,TGTGCCAGTAGTATAAAGGGGCTCAATCAGCCCCAGCATTTT
TRBV6-5,TRBJ1-3,.,.,CASSYGSGNTIYF,TGTGCCAGCAGTTACGGTTCGGGAAACACCATATATTTT
TRBV10-3,TRBJ2-1,TRBD2,.,CAITTLAGGPYNEQFF,TGTGCCATCACGACACTAGCGGGGGGGCCGTATAATGAGCAGTTCTTC
TRBV7-6,TRBJ1-4,.,.,CASSYGGNEKLFF,TGTGCCAGCAGCTACGGGGGTAATGAAAAACTGTTTTTT
TRBV10-3,TRBJ2-7,TRBD2,.,CAISEDGGGSLEQYF,TGTGCCATCAGTGAAGATGGCGGGGGTTCACTCGAGCAGTACTTC
TRBV30,TRBJ2-2,TRBD2,.,CAWSVWGSGEAGELFF,TGTGCCTGGAGTGTGTGGGGTAGCGGGGAAGCCGGGGAGCTGTTTTTT
TRBV3-1/TRBV3-2,TRBJ2-6,.,.,CASSGVRPSGANVLTF,TGTGCCAGCAGCGGGGTTCGACCCTCTGGGGCCAACGTCCTGACTTTC
TRBV30,TRBJ2-2,TRBD1,.,CAHRGMAGELFF,TGTGCCCACAGGGGGATGGCCGGGGAGCTGTTTTTT
TRBV4-3,TRBJ2-4,.,.,CASSQDTDLAKNIQYF,TGCGCCAGCAGCCAAGATACAGATCTAGCCAAAAACATTCAGTACTTC
TRBV5-1,TRBJ1-4,TRBD1,.,CASSFGQDATNEKLFF,TGCGCCAGCAGCTTCGGACAGGATGCAACTAATGAAAAACTGTTTTTT
TRBV28,TRBJ2-3,.,.,CASSFGLASSTDTQYF,TGTGCCAGCAGTTTTGGGCTAGCCTCAAGCACAGATACGCAGTATTTT
TRBV18,TRBJ2-3,TRBD1,.,CASSPRGTGGLTDTQYF,TGTGCCAGCTCCCCTAGGGGGACAGGGGGGCTCACAGATACGCAGTATTTT